Below, 14 T cell receptor beta chains from the same sample are listed, as sequenced in a study of control samples from healthy donors and cancer patients. The assay was immunoSEQ multiplex PCR, and TCRdb's table has in-frame clones only and misses some. The data contain 120,000 to 150,000 clones, approximately 88% of them singletons. Specimen: blood. The receptors originated from a man aged 30 to 45 in good health.

This CDR3 is CASVRLESEYF. The CDR3, as DNA: TGTGCCAGCGTAAGACTAGAGTCAGAGTATTTT. This chain connects TRBV2 to TRBJ2-3; D may be TRBD2 (6 bases). Germline V gene lookup returns CDR1 SNHLY and CDR2 FYNNEI. Trimming pared 8 bases from V and 13 bases from J, leaving 16 bases between. There are 11 residues in the CDR3.

This clone was counted only a few times. This chain joins TRBV3-1 (or the pseudogene TRBV3-2) and TRBJ1-2, with D uncertain. The ends were cut back, 0 bases at V and 5 bases at J, with 22 bases in the middle. CDR1 and CDR2 from the germline V gene are LGHDT and YNNKEL (reference sequence). CDR3 length: 18 residues. The CDR3 sequence: CASSQERVAGGRIYGYTF. The CDR3 DNA reads as TGTGCCAGCAGCCAAGAACGAGTTGCAGGTGGACGGATATATGGCTACACCTTC.

This clone has a single count. This sequence joins TRBV5-4 and TRBJ2-1; TRBD2 matches 11 bases. This CDR3 comprises 19 residues. CDR1 SGHNT and CDR2 YYREEE come from the germline V gene (reference sequence). The ends lost 0 bases at V and 4 bases at J; junction bases unmatched: 12. The CDR3, as DNA: TGTGCCAGCAGCTTGGATGGGACGTCGGCTAGCGGGAGGTACAATGAGCAGTTCTTC. It translates to CASSLDGTSASGRYNEQFF. Combining the CDR3 with reference TRBV5-4 and TRBJ2-1 gives the whole variable domain ETGVTQSPTHLIKTRGQQVTLRCSSQSGHNTVSWYQQALGQGPQFIFQYYREEENGRGNFPPRFSGLQFPNYSSELNVNALELDDSALYLCASSLDGTSASGRYNEQFFGPGTRLTVL.

V and J are TRBV5-4 and TRBJ2-1, with TRBD2 matching over 8 bases. Per the germline V gene, CDR1 is SGHNT and CDR2 is YYREEE (reference sequence). The CDR3 length is 16 residues. V was pared by 4 bases and J by 5 bases, with 11 bases of the junction left unmatched. CDR3 sequence (DNA): TGTGCCAGCAGCCCCGCCGGGGCGGGAGGCGACAATGAGCAGTTCTTC. Residues: CASSPAGAGGDNEQFF.

The chain recombines TRBV7-2 with TRBJ1-1, with D maybe TRBD1 (5 bases). V lost 5 bases and J lost 1, with 8 bases in between. The CDR3 sequence is 13 residues long. Germline lookup yields CDR1 SGHTA and CDR2 FQGNSA. CDR3 nucleotide sequence: TGTGCCAGCAGCACCCAGGGGAACACTGAAGCTTTCTTT. Its translation: CASSTQGNTEAFF. The whole variable domain, filled in from reference TRBV7-2 and TRBJ1-1, reads GAGVSQSPSNKVTEKGKDVELRCDPISGHTALYWYRQSLGQGLEFLIYFQGNSAPDKSGLPSDRFSAERTGGSVSTLTIQRTQQEDSAVYLCASSTQGNTEAFFGQGTRLTVV.

The V gene is TRBV7-8, the J gene TRBJ1-2; D gene unclear. This CDR3 has 14 residues. The germline CDR1 and CDR2 sequences are SGHVS and FQNEAQ. The V end lost 1 base, the J end lost 2 bases, and 8 bases lay between the germline ends. CDR3 loop: CASSLGVVNYGYTF. The CDR3 DNA follows: TGTGCCAGCAGCTTAGGAGTGGTGAACTATGGCTACACCTTC.

This sequence joins TRBV3-1 (or the pseudogene TRBV3-2) and TRBJ2-6, with TRBD2 identical over 14 bases. V lost 3 bases to trimming and J lost 4 bases; unmatched junction nucleotides: 5. CDR1 and CDR2 (germline): LGHDT, YNNKEL (reference sequence). The CDR3 extends over 18 amino acids. CDR3 protein: CASSQGLAGEKGANVLTF. The CDR3 nucleotides are TGTGCCAGCAGCCAGGGACTAGCGGGAGAAAAGGGGGCCAACGTCCTGACTTTC.

The chain couples TRBV4-1 to TRBJ2-5; 8 bases agree with TRBD1. This CDR3 region has 14 residues. The germline V gene encodes CDR1 MGHRA and CDR2 YSYEKL. Losses at the gene ends were 2 bases for V and 3 bases for J; bases not matched to a gene: 2. The CDR3 region has the DNA TGCGCCAGCAGCCAACAGGGACAGGAAGAGACCCAGTACTTC. It translates to CASSQQGQEETQYF.

In nucleotides, the CDR3 is TGTGCCAGCAGCTTAACCCGGGACACTCTTATGAACACTGAAGCTTTCTTT. Protein: CASSLTRDTLMNTEAFF. This sequence joins TRBV7-2 and TRBJ1-1; a weak D match, TRBD1 (6 bases). The V gene lost 2 bases and the J gene lost 0 bases, with 16 bases spanning the gap. CDR1 SGHTA and CDR2 FQGNSA come from the germline V gene. CDR3 length equals 17 residues.

This chain connects TRBV12-5 to TRBJ1-2, with 7 bases matching TRBD1. J lost 4 bases, V lost 3 bases, and 5 bases had no gene match. The germline CDR1 and CDR2 sequences are LGHNT and FRNRAP. The CDR3 sequence is 14 residues long. This chain's CDR3 is CASGFPDRAYGYTF. CDR3 nucleotide sequence: TGTGCTAGTGGTTTTCCCGACAGGGCCTATGGCTACACCTTC.

On this clone: The sample has other DNA sequences that encode this CDR3 too. The V and J genes are TRBV27 and TRBJ1-6; a possible D gene is TRBD1 (6 bases). V dropped 6 bases and J dropped 0 bases, with 12 bases sitting between them. This CDR3 comprises 16 residues. Germline V gene data show CDR1 as MNHEY and CDR2 as SMNVEV (reference sequence). This chain's CDR3 is CASSLGGGSYNSPLHF. In nucleotides, the CDR3 is TGTGCCAGCAGCCTAGGGGGGGGCTCCTATAATTCACCCCTCCACTTT.

The chain links TRBV5-4 to TRBJ1-2, with D perhaps TRBD1 (6 bases). The CDR3 length is 15 residues. Germline V lookup: CDR1 SGHNT, CDR2 YYREEE (reference sequence). V was trimmed by 0 bases and J by 5 bases, leaving 14 bases between them. CDR3 DNA: TGTGCCAGCAGCTTGGATGGACAGTTTCTTTATGGCTACACCTTC. Residues: CASSLDGQFLYGYTF.

The chain is built from TRBV5-4 and TRBJ2-1; D perhaps matches TRBD2 (6 bases). The CDR3 loop spans 17 amino acids. CDR1 is SGHNT and CDR2 is YYREEE in the germline V gene (reference sequence). The germline V and J ends were trimmed by 4 bases and 0 bases, with 17 bases remaining between them. The DNA of the CDR3 is TGTGCCAGCAGCCCCCCCCGGGGGACGAGCTCCTACAATGAGCAGTTCTTC. Encoded protein: CASSPPRGTSSYNEQFF.

This chain joins TRBV2 and TRBJ2-3; TRBD1 agrees at 8 bases. CDR3 length: 15 amino acids. J gave up 4 bases and V 6 bases, and 9 bases lay outside the gene matches. The germline V gene has CDR1 SNHLY and CDR2 FYNNEI. The CDR3 reads CASSEYGTGSDTQYF. Written as DNA, the CDR3 is TGTGCCAGCAGCGAATATGGGACAGGTTCAGATACGCAGTATTTT.